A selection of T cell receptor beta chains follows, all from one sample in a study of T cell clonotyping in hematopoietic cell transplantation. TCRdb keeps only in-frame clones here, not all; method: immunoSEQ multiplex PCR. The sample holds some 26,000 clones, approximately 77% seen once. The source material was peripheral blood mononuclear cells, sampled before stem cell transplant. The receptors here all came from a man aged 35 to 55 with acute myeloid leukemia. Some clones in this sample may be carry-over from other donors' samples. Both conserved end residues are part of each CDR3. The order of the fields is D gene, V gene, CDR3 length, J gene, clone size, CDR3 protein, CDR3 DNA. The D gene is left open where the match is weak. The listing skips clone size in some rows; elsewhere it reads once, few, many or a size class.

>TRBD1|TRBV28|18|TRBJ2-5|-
CASSLGTGHGLTVETQYF
TGTGCCAGCAGTTTAGGGACAGGGCATGGTCTAACGGTGGAGACCCAGTACTTC
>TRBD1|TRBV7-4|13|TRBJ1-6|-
CATRQGPNSPLHF
TGTGCCACCAGACAGGGTCCTAATTCACCCCTCCACTTT
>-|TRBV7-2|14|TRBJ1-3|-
CASSTYSELGTIYF
TGTGCCAGCAGCACGTACAGTGAATTGGGCACCATATATTTT
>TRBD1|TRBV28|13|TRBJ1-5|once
CASSQAGGQPQHF
TGTGCCAGCAGCCAGGCAGGGGGACAGCCCCAGCATTTT
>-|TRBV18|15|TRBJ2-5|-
CASSPLPGSPQTQYF
TGTGCCAGCTCACCACTGCCTGGCTCACCCCAGACCCAGTACTTC
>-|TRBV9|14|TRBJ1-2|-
CASSIGVGLGGYTF
TGTGCCAGCAGCATAGGGGTAGGGTTGGGTGGCTACACCTTC
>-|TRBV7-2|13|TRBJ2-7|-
CASSLRHSYEQYF
TGTGCCAGCAGCTTGCGACACTCCTACGAGCAGTACTTC
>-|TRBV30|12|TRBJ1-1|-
CALQGAGTEAFF
TGTGCCTTACAGGGAGCGGGGACTGAAGCTTTCTTT
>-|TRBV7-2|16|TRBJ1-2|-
CASSPGGSRRNYGYTF
TGTGCCAGCAGCCCTGGAGGGTCCCGGAGGAACTATGGCTACACCTTC
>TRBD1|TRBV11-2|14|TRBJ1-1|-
CASRRTGEGTEAFF
TGTGCCAGCAGGCGGACAGGGGAAGGCACTGAAGCTTTCTTT
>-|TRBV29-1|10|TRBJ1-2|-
CSVEGYGYTF
TGCAGCGTTGAAGGCTATGGCTACACCTTC
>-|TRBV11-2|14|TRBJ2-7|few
CASSLMGLSYEQYF
TGTGCCAGCAGCTTGATGGGCCTCTCCTACGAGCAGTACTTC
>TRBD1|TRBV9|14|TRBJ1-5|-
CASSEGAGYQPQHF
TGTGCCAGCAGCGAGGGGGCCGGTTATCAGCCCCAGCATTTT
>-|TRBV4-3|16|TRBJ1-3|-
CASSQEDWVDGNTIYF
TGCGCCAGCAGCCAAGAGGACTGGGTTGATGGAAACACCATATATTTT
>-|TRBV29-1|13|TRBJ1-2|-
CSVDLHPSYWYTF
TGCAGCGTTGACTTGCATCCCTCGTATTGGTACACCTTC
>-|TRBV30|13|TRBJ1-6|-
CALQGNDNSPLHF
TGTGCCTTACAAGGAAACGATAATTCACCCCTCCACTTT
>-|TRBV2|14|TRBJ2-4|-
CASFEGFGQNIQYF
TGTGCCAGCTTCGAGGGGTTTGGACAAAACATTCAGTACTTC
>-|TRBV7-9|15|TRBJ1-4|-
CASSLGAGTNEKLFF
TGTGCCAGCAGCTTAGGAGCGGGAACTAATGAAAAACTGTTTTTT
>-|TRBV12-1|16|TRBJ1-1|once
CASSPGRGRGNTEAFF
TGTGCCAGCAGCCCTGGAAGGGGGCGCGGGAACACTGAAGCTTTCTTT
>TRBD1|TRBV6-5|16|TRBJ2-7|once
CASSYSTQGATYEQYF
TGTGCCAGCAGTTACTCGACCCAGGGGGCCACCTACGAGCAGTACTTC
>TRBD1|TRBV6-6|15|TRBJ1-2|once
CASREGGQGNYGYTF
TGTGCCAGCAGGGAAGGGGGCCAAGGAAACTATGGCTACACCTTC
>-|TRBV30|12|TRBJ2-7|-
CAWSHQNYEQYF
TGTGCCTGGAGTCACCAGAACTACGAGCAGTACTTC